The source of this T cell receptor beta chain is a study of CD8 T cells in Susac syndrome (dated by TCRdb to about 2019). About the investigation overall: Repertoire sequencing was used to test whether CD8+ T cell activation and differentiation in Susac syndrome was antigen driven.

RNA was extracted using the RNeasy kit, and roughly 0.5 to 1 microgram was reverse transcribed with random hexamers. The immunoSEQ multiplex PCR assay, which covers 54 Vbeta and 13 Jbeta segments, was used to amplify TCR beta CDR3 regions. To correct PCR amplification bias, a synthetic template baseline was used for both primer optimization and computational correction. The study's processing was this. Reads were annotated to V, D and J genes per IMGT and analyzed with immunoSEQ Analyzer, keeping only productive sequences. Clonality was calculated as one minus the Shannon entropy normalized by log2 of the number of productive unique sequences. For each patient and control, public and private clones were evaluated among the 100 most prevalent clones. Susac-specific clones were defined as absent from healthy and MS cohorts, over a thousand published viral clones and other ImmuneACCESS disease sequences. In TCRdb, the public reads were trimmed at Q25 with fastp and aligned with MiXCR, with productive beta chains retained. All rows with the same CDR3 protein become a single entry with the most common DNA and genes. V and J calls and clone size were set by TCRdb, not the authors. Present in this sample are some 160,000 distinct CDR3 sequences, 92% of which were seen just once. The ten largest clones represent 0.08% of the sample.

With respect to this clonotype: The clone's antigen remains unknown. Qualities for individual bases were not recorded, and no much larger clone is one base off.

Unmatched junction bases come to 6, with V trimmed by 6 bases and J by 2 bases. From the germline V gene, CDR1 is MDHEN and CDR2 is SYDVKM. Measured from the cysteine to the phenylalanine, the CDR3 is 14 residues long. Only the CDR3 DNA stays, 42 bases, in frame from base 1. Results the study describes overall, beyond this receptor: The study acknowledged that relatively few individuals were included in the TCR sequencing and HLA analysis.

Peripheral blood CD8+ and CD4+ T cells from healthy donors, Susac syndrome patients and multiple sclerosis patients were profiled by high-throughput TCR beta sequencing. Healthy donors were age- and sex-matched controls. Bulk CD8+ and CD4+ T cells were purified magnetically by negative isolation, whereas CD8+ TEMRA cells were enriched by FACS. Blood was drawn into EDTA tubes, processed within 24 hours, and PBMCs were isolated by density gradient centrifugation. PBMCs intended for TCR sequencing were cryopreserved in liquid nitrogen and thawed later in a water bath at 37 degrees C. Purity of sorted or isolated CD4+, CD8+ and CD8+ TEMRA cells was at least 90%.

The sequence came from a human donor in good health. The specimen sequenced was CD4+ T cells from PBMCs. The rearranged segments are TRBV28 and TRBJ2-7, with 8 bases matching TRBD2. The CDR3 here reads CASSPGLATYEQYF. The DNA reads as follows: TGTGCCAGCAGCCCAGGACTAGCTACCTACGAGCAGTACTTC.